The text below deals with one T cell receptor beta chain. Antigen specificity is unknown. This record belongs to a study of T cell repertoires in cytomegalovirus infection. About the study: Well-studied HLA-B-restricted epitopes and recently identified HLA-C-restricted epitopes of CMV were both used in the study.

Germline trimming cut 6 bases from V and 0 bases from J; bases unmatched to any gene: 6. The CDR3 runs to 16 residues. The germline CDR1 and CDR2 sequences are MDHEN and SYDVKM. General study points: Dominant in the ex vivo response were TCR beta clonotypes restricted by HLA-C and specific for CMV.

One entry per CDR3 protein, called by TCRdb with MiXCR from the reads. The repertoire has about 340,000 distinct CDR3 sequences, almost 30% of them found once; the top ten carry around 20%. The source was cultured PBMCs, collected from culture after CMV antigen stimulation. The origin of this receptor is a human donor in good health (CMV status not recorded). Some clones in this sample may be carry-over from other donors' samples. The V and J genes are TRBV28 and TRBJ2-7; TRBD2 matches 12 bases. The chain's CDR3 is CASSKGGLAGSYEQYF. The CDR3 DNA reads TGTGCCAGCAGCAAGGGGGGACTAGCGGGCTCCTACGAGCAGTACTTC.